Listed below are T cell receptor beta chains from one sample, sequenced in a study of regulatory and conventional T cells in RAG deficiency. Assay used: immunoSEQ multiplex PCR; TCRdb lists only in-frame clones, some missing. The sample holds roughly 30,000 clones, over 80% seen once. This same sample was also taken into another study, of regulatory T cells.

Sequencing was carried out using Tregs sorted from blood. The receptors originated from a human donor in good health. The CDR3 runs from the conserved cysteine through the conserved F or W. D genes are given only for firm matches. Part of the rows lack a size; the others show once, few, many or a class for expanded clones.

j_call clone_size d_call v_call cdr3_nt cdr3_aa
TRBJ2-1 - - TRBV6-5 TGTGCCAGCAGTTCAGGGGGGGCCTACAATGAGCAGTTCTTC CASSSGGAYNEQFF
TRBJ1-4 - - TRBV12-5 TGTGCTAGTGGCAAAAACCGGGACGTGGGGGAAAAACTGTTTTTT CASGKNRDVGEKLFF
TRBJ1-2 - TRBD1 TRBV5-4 TGTGCCAGCAGACCGACCTCCGGGACAGGGGCCAGAGGGTATGGCTACACCTTC CASRPTSGTGARGYGYTF
TRBJ1-6 - - TRBV29-1 TGCAGCGTTCGTCAGGGAACCCCCTATTCACCCCTCCACTTT CSVRQGTPYSPLHF
TRBJ2-5 - - TRBV7-6 TGTGCCAGCAGCTTCACGTACCAAGAGACCCAGTACTTC CASSFTYQETQYF
TRBJ1-2 - - TRBV7-9 TGTGCCAGCAGCTTATGGGGGATTCCATTGACTAACTATGGCTACACCTTC CASSLWGIPLTNYGYTF
TRBJ1-5 once - TRBV6-6 TGTGCCATAAGAGGGGAGAATCAGCCCCAGCATTTT CAIRGENQPQHF
TRBJ2-7 - - TRBV5-4 TGTGCCCTGACGTCCCAGGGGAAGTCCTACGAGCAGTACTTC CALTSQGKSYEQYF
TRBJ1-1 once - TRBV7-3 TGTGCCAGCAGCTTAACGTCGGCGGGAGGAAAAGCTTTCTTT CASSLTSAGGKAFF
TRBJ1-5 - TRBD1 TRBV28 TGTGCCAGCAGTCAACTTCAGGGGGTACATCAGCCCCAGCATTTT CASSQLQGVHQPQHF
TRBJ2-2 - - TRBV7-9 TGTGCCAGCAGCCGACCGGGACCCGTGAGGGTCGGGGAGCTGTTTTTT CASSRPGPVRVGELFF
TRBJ2-3 - - TRBV4-2 TGTGCCAGCAGCCAGAGCCCGGCAGCCGATTTCACAGATACGCAGTATTTT CASSQSPAADFTDTQYF
TRBJ1-2 - - TRBV2 TGTGCCAGCAAGGGAAATCTCTATGGCTACACCTTC CASKGNLYGYTF
TRBJ1-2 - - TRBV27 TGTGCCAGCAGTTTATCAGGGAGTGGCTACACCTTC CASSLSGSGYTF
TRBJ1-1 - - TRBV5-1 TGCGCCAGCAGCTTGGGGCGGGGGCAGATGAACACTGAAGCTTTCTTT CASSLGRGQMNTEAFF
TRBJ2-2 - - TRBV2 TGTGCCAGCAGTGAATGGAGGGGGGCCGGGGAGCTGTTTTTT CASSEWRGAGELFF
TRBJ1-2 - TRBD1 TRBV19 TGTGCCAGTAGGCCGACAGGGGGCGGCTATGGCTACACCTTC CASRPTGGGYGYTF
TRBJ1-5 - - TRBV12-5 TGTGCTAGTGGTTTTGACGGATGGGAAAGCAATCAGCCCCAGCATTTT CASGFDGWESNQPQHF
TRBJ2-7 - TRBD1 TRBV29-1 TGCAGCGCTCTGTCGGGACAGGACTACGAGCAGTACTTC CSALSGQDYEQYF
TRBJ1-1 - - TRBV5-6 TGTGCCAGCAGCCCGGGACAAAACATTGAAGCTTTCTTT CASSPGQNIEAFF
TRBJ2-4 once - TRBV6-1 TGTGCCACACGGTTTGGGGGCAAAAACATTCAGTACTTC CATRFGGKNIQYF
TRBJ1-6 - - TRBV6-1 TGTGCTAGCAGTGACCAAGACAGGCGGAATAATTCACCCCTCCACTTT CASSDQDRRNNSPLHF
TRBJ2-1 - - TRBV5-4 TGTGCCAGCAGCTTGGGCAGGGTGGACAATGAGCAGTTCTTC CASSLGRVDNEQFF
TRBJ1-2 - TRBD1 TRBV4-2 TGTGCCAGCAGCCCGCGGGACAGGGGGCAAGACTACACCTTC CASSPRDRGQDYTF
TRBJ2-3 - TRBD2 TRBV27 TGTGCCATCATGAGCATTAGCGGGGGGACAGATACGCAGTATTTT CAIMSISGGTDTQYF
TRBJ1-1 once - TRBV7-9 TGTGCCAGCAGCTGGGGACAGAACACTGAAGCTTTCTTT CASSWGQNTEAFF
TRBJ1-1 - - TRBV5-1 TGCGCCAGCAGCTCAAGATTGAACACTGAAGCTTTCTTT CASSSRLNTEAFF
TRBJ2-7 - - TRBV7-2 TGTGCCAGCAGCTTAGTGGAGGGGCAGAAGCAGTACTTC CASSLVEGQKQYF
TRBJ1-2 - TRBD1 TRBV19 TGTGCCAGTAGTGCGTGGACAGGGGGCCGGAACCATAACTATGGCTACACCTTC CASSAWTGGRNHNYGYTF
TRBJ2-3 - TRBD1 TRBV19 TGTGCCAGTAGTACCCCGACAGGGGGCCTCACGTATACGCAGTATTTT CASSTPTGGLTYTQYF